The rows below give T cell receptor beta chains drawn from one sample of a study of T cells expressing NK-cell markers. From its re-call of the 5' RACE reads, TCRdb lists each CDR3 protein once, without DNA. The sample shows about half a million distinct CDR3 sequences, and about 1.5% sits with its ten largest clones. The specimen was blood T cells: a sorted CD56 or NKG2C T cell subset, CD4+ or CD8+ T cells, or bulk PBMC T cells (not recorded which). These receptors were collected from a woman aged 45-60 years in good health. Both conserved end residues are part of each CDR3.

v_call: TRBV18
j_call: TRBJ2-2
cdr3_aa: CASSPPPGELFF

v_call: TRBV7-9
j_call: TRBJ1-1
cdr3_aa: CASGVRGAQAFF

v_call: TRBV4-2
j_call: TRBJ2-7
cdr3_aa: CASSQGLAGDYEQYF

v_call: TRBV19
j_call: TRBJ1-5
cdr3_aa: CASTSGGVGNQPQHF

v_call: TRBV3-1
j_call: TRBJ2-2
cdr3_aa: CASSQDQRSAGGELFF

v_call: TRBV20-1
j_call: TRBJ2-3
cdr3_aa: CSASHTMGQRTDTQYF

v_call: TRBV11-2
j_call: TRBJ1-2
cdr3_aa: CASSLINRRAGSNYGYTF

v_call: TRBV10-3
j_call: TRBJ2-1
cdr3_aa: CAISNTPTSGLPYNEQFF

v_call: TRBV12-5
j_call: TRBJ2-3
cdr3_aa: CASGIGTGGSYF

v_call: TRBV7-9
j_call: TRBJ2-7
cdr3_aa: CASSLGTVGKQYF

v_call: TRBV7-9
j_call: TRBJ2-5
cdr3_aa: CASSSGTSGRSETQYF

v_call: TRBV5-1
j_call: TRBJ2-1
cdr3_aa: CASSLIGTSGMSSYNEQFF

v_call: TRBV7-9
j_call: TRBJ1-4
cdr3_aa: CASQQTLNEKLFF

v_call: TRBV12-3/TRBV12-4
j_call: TRBJ2-5
cdr3_aa: CASSLNQGTQYF

v_call: TRBV7-8
j_call: TRBJ1-1
cdr3_aa: CASSLEAESEAFF

v_call: TRBV18
j_call: TRBJ2-3
cdr3_aa: CASSPPDRAHTQYF

v_call: TRBV30
j_call: TRBJ2-5
cdr3_aa: CAWSAEGGVEAETQYF

v_call: TRBV12-3/TRBV12-4
j_call: TRBJ2-7
cdr3_aa: CASSLDLSGNSYEQYF

v_call: TRBV27
j_call: TRBJ2-4
cdr3_aa: CASRPGPLASAKNIQYF

v_call: TRBV6-6
j_call: TRBJ2-1
cdr3_aa: CASSYLGLAVDEQFF

v_call: TRBV10-3
j_call: TRBJ2-5
cdr3_aa: CAISQQEEETQYF

v_call: TRBV4-1
j_call: TRBJ2-1
cdr3_aa: CASSQDHAAVAYYNEQFF

v_call: TRBV2
j_call: TRBJ2-2
cdr3_aa: CAATGTGRGGELFF

v_call: TRBV20-1
j_call: TRBJ2-1
cdr3_aa: CSAGGLAGGREQFF

v_call: TRBV27
j_call: TRBJ2-3
cdr3_aa: CASSPYLGLAGTDTQYF

v_call: TRBV27
j_call: TRBJ2-7
cdr3_aa: CASSQSAFGEQYF

v_call: TRBV9
j_call: TRBJ2-3
cdr3_aa: CASSAVAGVSVDTQYF

v_call: TRBV20-1
j_call: TRBJ2-2
cdr3_aa: CSARVATSGRNDGELFF

v_call: TRBV27
j_call: TRBJ2-1
cdr3_aa: CASSPRTSYEQFF

v_call: TRBV12-3/TRBV12-4
j_call: TRBJ2-1
cdr3_aa: CAGAVGNEQFF

v_call: TRBV6-5
j_call: TRBJ2-5
cdr3_aa: CASQRGGQGTQYF

v_call: TRBV27
j_call: TRBJ2-5
cdr3_aa: CASSRGQGWETQYF

v_call: TRBV7-8
j_call: TRBJ2-5
cdr3_aa: CASSLAPGKETQYF

v_call: TRBV3-1
j_call: TRBJ1-2
cdr3_aa: CASSPGLGYYGYTF

v_call: TRBV7-9
j_call: TRBJ1-3
cdr3_aa: CASSLGGGGSGNTIYF

v_call: TRBV24-1
j_call: TRBJ1-2
cdr3_aa: CATSGPGYGYTF

v_call: TRBV12-3/TRBV12-4
j_call: TRBJ1-3
cdr3_aa: CASSPGGWNTIYF

v_call: TRBV24-1
j_call: TRBJ1-2
cdr3_aa: CATSDSYGTGGSYYGYTF

v_call: TRBV28
j_call: TRBJ2-7
cdr3_aa: CASITGGLGHEQYF

v_call: TRBV7-2
j_call: TRBJ2-3
cdr3_aa: CASSAATSTWITASTDTQYF

v_call: TRBV5-5
j_call: TRBJ2-2
cdr3_aa: CASSKDRVATGELFF

v_call: TRBV12-3/TRBV12-4
j_call: TRBJ2-1
cdr3_aa: CASSSPGGQVREQFF

v_call: TRBV6-6
j_call: TRBJ2-2
cdr3_aa: CASSYPSRGPGELFF

v_call: TRBV7-2
j_call: TRBJ1-1
cdr3_aa: CASSLGGGAFF

v_call: TRBV5-1
j_call: TRBJ2-6
cdr3_aa: CASTSFSPGTGESGANVLTF

v_call: TRBV10-3
j_call: TRBJ1-5
cdr3_aa: CAIRWGPREPQHF

v_call: TRBV3-1
j_call: TRBJ2-1
cdr3_aa: CASSLAAGSPNEQFF